This T cell receptor (beta chain) was documented in a study of blood T cell repertoires in COVID-19. For the study at large: Acute and convalescent COVID-19 samples came from the United States, Italy and Spain.

Cohort allocation depended upon clinical history that participants reported. Original processing notes: Cell counts per sample came from amplifying reference gene primers. Here immunoSEQ multiplex PCR was the method, and the copy in TCRdb shows in-frame clones only, minus some. V and J calls and clone size follow that table, whereas D and trimming were derived from the DNA. The sample has about 280,000 clones; around 90% are singletons. Sample: PBMCs or T cells enriched from blood (not recorded which). This sequence was found in a woman aged 55 to 70 in a cohort exposed to, infected with or recovered from COVID-19 (not recorded which).

The CDR3 coding sequence is TGTGCCAGCAGCCAGATTAGCGGGATGAGCTCCTACAATGAGCAGTTCTTC. Its protein product is CASSQISGMSSYNEQFF. The chain recombines TRBV3-1 (or the pseudogene TRBV3-2) with TRBJ2-1; 8 bases are shared with TRBD2. The CDR3 runs to 17 residues. V dropped 3 bases and J dropped 0; count of bases not matched to a gene: 7. Germline V gives CDR1 LGHDT, CDR2 YNNKEL (reference sequence).